The rows below give T cell receptor beta chains drawn from one sample of a study of cytomegalovirus exposure and HLA in healthy donors. Some clones are missing from TCRdb's copy, which holds only in-frame ones; the method was immunoSEQ multiplex PCR. Here the sample spans approximately 220,000 clones, around 75% being singletons. Sequences were obtained from PBMCs. Receptors originate from a woman aged 25 to 39 in good health and CMV-seronegative. CDR3s include the opening cysteine and the closing phenylalanine or tryptophan. A D gene is named only where the DNA matches it firmly. Clone size is given for some rows only: seen once, a few or many times, or a class if the clone is expanded.

j_gene: TRBJ2-7
d_gene: TRBD2
abundance: .
v_gene: TRBV10-3
CDR3aa: CAISATTSGGPSYEQYF
CDR3nt: TGTGCCATCAGTGCCACTACTAGCGGGGGACCCTCCTACGAGCAGTACTTC

j_gene: TRBJ1-2
d_gene: .
abundance: once
v_gene: TRBV29-1
CDR3aa: CSVPGGAVGYTF
CDR3nt: TGCAGCGTTCCGGGGGGCGCGGTTGGCTACACCTTC

j_gene: TRBJ1-6
d_gene: TRBD1
abundance: few
v_gene: TRBV7-9
CDR3aa: CSTAGQTLHF
CDR3nt: TGTTCCACTGCGGGACAGACCCTCCACTTT

j_gene: TRBJ2-2
d_gene: TRBD1
abundance: .
v_gene: TRBV7-3
CDR3aa: CASSPDEGQGTGELFF
CDR3nt: TGTGCCAGCAGCCCAGACGAGGGACAGGGCACCGGGGAGCTGTTTTTT

j_gene: TRBJ1-4
d_gene: .
abundance: .
v_gene: TRBV7-9
CDR3aa: CSSSLVSQQLFF
CDR3nt: TGTTCCAGCAGCTTAGTATCTCAACAGCTGTTTTTT

j_gene: TRBJ2-1
d_gene: TRBD2
abundance: few
v_gene: TRBV6-1
CDR3aa: CASSELISGREFF
CDR3nt: TGTGCCAGCAGTGAGTTGATTAGCGGGAGGGAGTTCTTC

j_gene: TRBJ1-1
d_gene: TRBD1
abundance: .
v_gene: TRBV7-6
CDR3aa: CASSLVGGTGTEAFF
CDR3nt: TGTGCCAGCAGCTTAGTAGGGGGGACAGGGACTGAAGCTTTCTTT

j_gene: TRBJ1-5
d_gene: .
abundance: .
v_gene: TRBV9
CDR3aa: CASSTTGTSNQPQHF
CDR3nt: TGTGCCAGCAGTACAACAGGGACTAGCAATCAGCCCCAGCATTTT

j_gene: TRBJ2-3
d_gene: .
abundance: few
v_gene: TRBV13
CDR3aa: CASSYTRTDTDTQYF
CDR3nt: TGTGCCAGCAGTTATACGCGGACTGACACAGATACGCAGTATTTT

j_gene: TRBJ2-5
d_gene: TRBD1
abundance: .
v_gene: TRBV27
CDR3aa: CASSQNRGAETQYF
CDR3nt: TGTGCCAGCAGTCAGAACAGGGGGGCAGAGACCCAGTACTTC

j_gene: TRBJ2-2
d_gene: TRBD1
abundance: once
v_gene: TRBV28
CDR3aa: CASRKTGGNGELFF
CDR3nt: TGTGCCAGCAGGAAGACAGGGGGAAACGGGGAGCTGTTTTTT

j_gene: TRBJ2-1
d_gene: TRBD1
abundance: once
v_gene: TRBV7-9
CDR3aa: CASSFGQGVREQFF
CDR3nt: TGTGCCAGCAGCTTTGGACAGGGAGTACGTGAGCAGTTCTTC

j_gene: TRBJ1-1
d_gene: TRBD1
abundance: .
v_gene: TRBV7-9
CDR3aa: CSSSTGAVGNTEAFF
CDR3nt: TGTTCCAGCAGCACAGGGGCTGTTGGGAACACTGAAGCTTTCTTT

j_gene: TRBJ1-5
d_gene: TRBD1
abundance: .
v_gene: TRBV6-5
CDR3aa: CASRRDRNQPQHF
CDR3nt: TGTGCCAGCAGACGGGACAGAAATCAGCCCCAGCATTTT

j_gene: TRBJ2-7
d_gene: TRBD1
abundance: .
v_gene: TRBV7-4
CDR3aa: CASSIGTAPAYEQYF
CDR3nt: TGTGCCAGCAGCATCGGGACAGCTCCCGCCTACGAGCAGTACTTC

j_gene: TRBJ2-3
d_gene: TRBD1
abundance: .
v_gene: TRBV7-2
CDR3aa: CASSPPSGGAGDTQYF
CDR3nt: TGTGCCAGCAGCCCCCCCTCAGGGGGCGCGGGAGATACGCAGTATTTT

j_gene: TRBJ2-5
d_gene: TRBD1
abundance: .
v_gene: TRBV5-1
CDR3aa: CDSSLGSGQGTAETQYF
CDR3nt: TGCGACAGCAGCTTGGGATCGGGACAGGGGACGGCAGAGACCCAGTACTTC

j_gene: TRBJ2-1
d_gene: .
abundance: .
v_gene: TRBV4-1
CDR3aa: CASSQVGLAPYNEQFF
CDR3nt: TGCGCCAGCAGCCAAGTCGGCCTAGCGCCGTACAATGAGCAGTTCTTC

j_gene: TRBJ1-5
d_gene: .
abundance: few
v_gene: TRBV18
CDR3aa: CASSPRQGNQPQHF
CDR3nt: TGTGCCAGCTCACCCCGCCAGGGAAATCAGCCCCAGCATTTT

j_gene: TRBJ2-3
d_gene: TRBD2
abundance: .
v_gene: TRBV11-3
CDR3aa: CASSLKRGGTDTQYF
CDR3nt: TGTGCCAGCAGCTTAAAGCGGGGGGGAACAGATACGCAGTATTTT

j_gene: TRBJ1-4
d_gene: TRBD1
abundance: few
v_gene: TRBV19
CDR3aa: CASSTTGTNEKLFF
CDR3nt: TGTGCCAGTAGTACGACAGGGACGAATGAAAAACTGTTTTTT

j_gene: TRBJ2-7
d_gene: TRBD1
abundance: .
v_gene: TRBV19
CDR3aa: CASSTGTAPSYEQYF
CDR3nt: TGTGCCAGTAGTACCGGGACAGCACCCTCCTACGAGCAGTACTTC

j_gene: TRBJ1-1
d_gene: .
abundance: .
v_gene: TRBV29-1
CDR3aa: CSVVLNTEAFF
CDR3nt: TGCAGCGTTGTCTTGAACACTGAAGCTTTCTTT

j_gene: TRBJ1-1
d_gene: .
abundance: .
v_gene: TRBV6-1
CDR3aa: CASFSTEAFF
CDR3nt: TGTGCCAGCTTTTCGACTGAAGCTTTCTTT

j_gene: TRBJ2-5
d_gene: .
abundance: .
v_gene: TRBV18
CDR3aa: CASSRGEETQYF
CDR3nt: TGTGCCAGCTCACGAGGAGAAGAGACCCAGTACTTC

j_gene: TRBJ2-7
d_gene: TRBD1
abundance: .
v_gene: TRBV6-1
CDR3aa: CASSVDGQGWEEQYF
CDR3nt: TGTGCCAGCAGTGTGGACGGACAGGGCTGGGAGGAGCAGTACTTC

j_gene: TRBJ2-5
d_gene: TRBD2
abundance: .
v_gene: TRBV5-6
CDR3aa: CASSLGVAGGPGETQYF
CDR3nt: TGTGCCAGCAGCTTGGGGGTAGCGGGGGGGCCAGGAGAGACCCAGTACTTC

j_gene: TRBJ1-1
d_gene: .
abundance: .
v_gene: TRBV27
CDR3aa: CASSVGGAIRLNTEAFF
CDR3nt: TGTGCCAGCAGCGTAGGGGGGGCTATCCGGCTGAACACTGAAGCTTTCTTT

j_gene: TRBJ2-7
d_gene: TRBD1
abundance: .
v_gene: TRBV19
CDR3aa: CASSRDRDSYEQYF
CDR3nt: TGTGCCAGTAGTCGGGACAGAGATTCCTACGAGCAGTACTTC

j_gene: TRBJ2-1
d_gene: .
abundance: .
v_gene: TRBV13
CDR3aa: CASSLGTRTYNEQFF
CDR3nt: TGTGCCAGCAGCTTAGGGACGCGGACTTATAATGAGCAGTTCTTC

j_gene: TRBJ1-2
d_gene: .
abundance: few
v_gene: TRBV7-9
CDR3aa: CASSSYSGNDGYTF
CDR3nt: TGTGCCAGCAGCTCCTATTCGGGTAATGATGGCTACACCTTC

j_gene: TRBJ2-5
d_gene: .
abundance: .
v_gene: TRBV19
CDR3aa: CASSIWGQKAETQYF
CDR3nt: TGTGCCAGTAGTATATGGGGGCAGAAGGCAGAGACCCAGTACTTC

j_gene: TRBJ1-2
d_gene: TRBD1
abundance: once
v_gene: TRBV6-1
CDR3aa: CASSGGQGINYGYTF
CDR3nt: TGTGCCAGCAGTGGCGGACAGGGGATTAACTATGGCTACACCTTC

j_gene: TRBJ1-1
d_gene: TRBD1
abundance: .
v_gene: TRBV5-4
CDR3aa: CASSLGTDEAFF
CDR3nt: TGTGCCAGCAGCTTAGGGACAGACGAAGCTTTCTTT

j_gene: TRBJ2-5
d_gene: .
abundance: few
v_gene: TRBV2
CDR3aa: CASGGKRQETQYF
CDR3nt: TGTGCCAGCGGAGGCAAGCGGCAAGAGACCCAGTACTTC

j_gene: TRBJ2-7
d_gene: TRBD2
abundance: .
v_gene: TRBV7-2
CDR3aa: CASSLGRGTSRYEQYF
CDR3nt: TGTGCCAGCAGCTTGGGACGGGGGACTAGCCGTTACGAGCAGTACTTC

j_gene: TRBJ1-1
d_gene: .
abundance: .
v_gene: TRBV6-1
CDR3aa: CASALVRGDTEAFF
CDR3nt: TGTGCCAGCGCTTTGGTCAGGGGAGACACTGAAGCTTTCTTT

j_gene: TRBJ2-1
d_gene: TRBD1
abundance: few
v_gene: TRBV30
CDR3aa: CAWSLTGTGFGNEQFF
CDR3nt: TGTGCCTGGAGTCTCACCGGGACAGGGTTCGGCAATGAGCAGTTCTTC

j_gene: TRBJ2-3
d_gene: .
abundance: .
v_gene: TRBV7-6
CDR3aa: CASSLYISDTQYF
CDR3nt: TGTGCCAGCAGCTTATACATTTCAGATACGCAGTATTTT

j_gene: TRBJ2-7
d_gene: TRBD1
abundance: once
v_gene: TRBV19
CDR3aa: CATHPGTGAYEQYF
CDR3nt: TGTGCCACCCACCCCGGGACAGGGGCCTACGAGCAGTACTTC

j_gene: TRBJ2-3
d_gene: TRBD1
abundance: .
v_gene: TRBV25-1
CDR3aa: CASSERGGTGATDTQYF
CDR3nt: TGTGCCAGCAGTGAAAGGGGCGGGACAGGGGCGACAGATACGCAGTATTTT

j_gene: TRBJ2-1
d_gene: .
abundance: .
v_gene: TRBV9
CDR3aa: CASSVEQRAHEQFF
CDR3nt: TGTGCCAGCAGCGTAGAACAGCGGGCACATGAGCAGTTCTTC

j_gene: TRBJ2-3
d_gene: TRBD1
abundance: .
v_gene: TRBV2
CDR3aa: CASRKTGSTDTQYF
CDR3nt: TGTGCCAGCAGGAAGACAGGGAGCACAGATACGCAGTATTTT

j_gene: TRBJ2-1
d_gene: .
abundance: .
v_gene: TRBV6-4
CDR3aa: CASSAGIHNEQFF
CDR3nt: TGTGCCAGCAGTGCGGGGATCCACAATGAGCAGTTCTTC

j_gene: TRBJ2-3
d_gene: .
abundance: .
v_gene: TRBV4-1
CDR3aa: CASSQGEDTQYF
CDR3nt: TGCGCCAGCAGCCAAGGGGAGGATACGCAGTATTTT

j_gene: TRBJ2-7
d_gene: TRBD1
abundance: once
v_gene: TRBV10-3
CDR3aa: CAISLTGDYEQYF
CDR3nt: TGTGCCATCAGCCTGACAGGGGACTACGAGCAGTACTTC

j_gene: TRBJ1-1
d_gene: .
abundance: .
v_gene: TRBV30
CDR3aa: CAWSVPGDTEAFF
CDR3nt: TGTGCCTGGAGTGTACCAGGGGACACTGAAGCTTTCTTT

j_gene: TRBJ2-1
d_gene: .
abundance: .
v_gene: TRBV7-7
CDR3aa: CASSKQGDHNEQFF
CDR3nt: TGTGCTAGCAGCAAACAAGGGGATCACAATGAGCAGTTCTTC

j_gene: TRBJ2-1
d_gene: TRBD2
abundance: .
v_gene: TRBV14
CDR3aa: CASSPLAGGPYNEQFF
CDR3nt: TGTGCCAGCAGCCCTTTAGCGGGGGGGCCCTACAATGAGCAGTTCTTC

j_gene: TRBJ2-1
d_gene: TRBD2
abundance: .
v_gene: TRBV11-2
CDR3aa: CASSPSGRHNEQFF
CDR3nt: TGTGCCAGCAGCCCTAGCGGGAGACACAATGAGCAGTTCTTC

j_gene: TRBJ1-5
d_gene: TRBD1
abundance: .
v_gene: TRBV6-5
CDR3aa: CASSETGYNQPQHF
CDR3nt: TGTGCCAGCAGTGAGACAGGGTATAATCAGCCCCAGCATTTT

j_gene: TRBJ2-5
d_gene: TRBD2
abundance: .
v_gene: TRBV9
CDR3aa: CASSAGLAGSETQYF
CDR3nt: TGTGCCAGCAGCGCTGGACTAGCGGGGTCAGAGACCCAGTACTTC

j_gene: TRBJ1-5
d_gene: TRBD1
abundance: .
v_gene: TRBV4-1
CDR3aa: CASSVGQGAIQPQHF
CDR3nt: TGCGCCAGCAGCGTGGGACAGGGGGCGATTCAGCCCCAGCATTTT

j_gene: TRBJ2-3
d_gene: .
abundance: .
v_gene: TRBV25-1
CDR3aa: CASSDAEHSTDTQYF
CDR3nt: TGTGCCAGCAGTGATGCAGAACATAGCACAGATACGCAGTATTTT

j_gene: TRBJ2-3
d_gene: .
abundance: few
v_gene: TRBV7-8
CDR3aa: CASSLGDPTDTQYF
CDR3nt: TGTGCCAGCAGCTTGGGCGACCCAACAGATACGCAGTATTTT

j_gene: TRBJ2-3
d_gene: TRBD2
abundance: .
v_gene: TRBV5-1
CDR3aa: CASSLQLELAVDTQYF
CDR3nt: TGCGCCAGCAGCTTGCAACTAGAACTAGCGGTAGATACGCAGTATTTT

j_gene: TRBJ1-2
d_gene: .
abundance: .
v_gene: TRBV7-3
CDR3aa: CASSLGPGGRGYTF
CDR3nt: TGTGCCAGCAGCTTAGGCCCGGGAGGACGTGGCTACACCTTC

j_gene: TRBJ1-6
d_gene: TRBD1
abundance: .
v_gene: TRBV30
CDR3aa: CAWKRTGLSPLHF
CDR3nt: TGTGCCTGGAAAAGGACAGGGCTGTCACCCCTCCACTTT

j_gene: TRBJ2-1
d_gene: .
abundance: .
v_gene: TRBV2
CDR3aa: CASSEAQLYNEQFF
CDR3nt: TGTGCCAGCAGTGAAGCGCAACTGTACAATGAGCAGTTCTTC

j_gene: TRBJ1-2
d_gene: .
abundance: .
v_gene: TRBV5-1
CDR3aa: CASSLGFGGNYGYTF
CDR3nt: TGCGCCAGCAGCTTGGGGTTCGGGGGGAACTATGGCTACACCTTC